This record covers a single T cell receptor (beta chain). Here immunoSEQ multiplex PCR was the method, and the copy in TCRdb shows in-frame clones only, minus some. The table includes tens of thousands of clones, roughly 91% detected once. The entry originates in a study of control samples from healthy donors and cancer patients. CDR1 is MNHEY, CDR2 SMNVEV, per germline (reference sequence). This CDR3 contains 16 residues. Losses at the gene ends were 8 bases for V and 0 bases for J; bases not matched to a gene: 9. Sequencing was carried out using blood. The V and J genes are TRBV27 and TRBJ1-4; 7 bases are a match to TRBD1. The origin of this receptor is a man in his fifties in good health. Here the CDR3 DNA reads TGTGCCAGCGGCCCCGACAGGGCTCCAACTAATGAAAAACTGTTTTTT. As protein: CASGPDRAPTNEKLFF.